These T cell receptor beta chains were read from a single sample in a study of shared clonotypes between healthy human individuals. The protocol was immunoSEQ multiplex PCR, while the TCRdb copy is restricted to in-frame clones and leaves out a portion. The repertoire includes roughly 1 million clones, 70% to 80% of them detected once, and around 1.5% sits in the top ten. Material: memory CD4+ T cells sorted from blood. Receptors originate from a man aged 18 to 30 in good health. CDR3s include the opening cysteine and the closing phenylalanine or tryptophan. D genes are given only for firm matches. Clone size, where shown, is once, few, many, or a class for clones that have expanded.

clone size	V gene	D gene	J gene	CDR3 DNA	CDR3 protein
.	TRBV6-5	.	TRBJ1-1	TGTGCCAGCAGTTTCCGGCCCCGGACGGGGAACACTGAAGCTTTCTTT	CASSFRPRTGNTEAFF
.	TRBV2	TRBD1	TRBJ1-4	TGTGCCAGCAGTCCCGACAGGGGAGTAACTAATGAAAAACTGTTTTTT	CASSPDRGVTNEKLFF
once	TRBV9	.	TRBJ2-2	TGTGCCAGCAGCTCCCGGACGTCCACCGCCGGGGAGCTGTTTTTT	CASSSRTSTAGELFF
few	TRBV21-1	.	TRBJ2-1	TGTGCCAGCAGCAAAGGAGAAGGGCCGGGAGAGTTCTTC	CASSKGEGPGEFF
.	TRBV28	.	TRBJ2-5	TGTGCCAGCAGTTTCGAGTATTACCAAGAGACCCAGTACTTC	CASSFEYYQETQYF
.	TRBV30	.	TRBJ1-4	TGTGCCTGGATCGCCCTCGGGGGGGCAGCAGGAGAAAAACTGTTTTTT	CAWIALGGAAGEKLFF
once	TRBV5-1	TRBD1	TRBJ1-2	TGCGCCAGCAGGCAAACAGGGGTCTATGGCTACACCTTC	CASRQTGVYGYTF
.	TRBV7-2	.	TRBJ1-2	TGTGCCAGCAGCCCGGCGGGTATAGCTAACTATGGCTACACCTTC	CASSPAGIANYGYTF
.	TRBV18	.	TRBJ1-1	TGTGCCAGCTCCCCCGAGGGGTACACTGAAGCTTTCTTT	CASSPEGYTEAFF
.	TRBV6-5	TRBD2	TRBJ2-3	TGTGCCAGCAGTCCCGGACTAGCGAGCACAGATACGCAGTATTTT	CASSPGLASTDTQYF
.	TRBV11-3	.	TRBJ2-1	TGTGCCAGCAGCACAGACGGGGTGCTCAATGAGCAGTTCTTC	CASSTDGVLNEQFF
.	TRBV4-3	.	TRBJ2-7	TGCGCCAGCAGCCAAGTTGTTGGGGTACCCTACGAGCAGTACTTC	CASSQVVGVPYEQYF
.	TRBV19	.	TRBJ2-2	TGTGCCAGTAGTATAGGGTTTGGTGGGGCCACCGGGGAGCTGTTTTTT	CASSIGFGGATGELFF
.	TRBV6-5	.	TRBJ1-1	TGTGCCAGCAGTTACGGGCGAGAAGCTTTCTTT	CASSYGREAFF
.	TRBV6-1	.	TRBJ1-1	TGTGCCAGCAGTGGTCGAACCAGTCGTTCGGCTTTCTTT	CASSGRTSRSAFF
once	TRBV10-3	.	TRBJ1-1	TGTGCCATACAGGGTAACGAGAACACTGAAGCTTTCTTT	CAIQGNENTEAFF
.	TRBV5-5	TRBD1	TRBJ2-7	TGTGCCAGCAGCAAGGGACAGGGATTCGAGCAGTACTTC	CASSKGQGFEQYF
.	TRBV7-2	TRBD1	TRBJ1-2	TGTGCCAGCAGCTTAGGGACAGGGGGCAGGTATGGCTACACCTTC	CASSLGTGGRYGYTF
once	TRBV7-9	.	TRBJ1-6	TGTGCCAGCAGCTCAGATTTTCATAATTCACCCCTCCACTTT	CASSSDFHNSPLHF
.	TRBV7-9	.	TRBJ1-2	TGTGCCAGCAGCTTATTGGCAGGGAGTGGCTACACCTTC	CASSLLAGSGYTF
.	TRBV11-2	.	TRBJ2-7	TGTGCCAGCAGCTTAAGCCCTTACGAGCAGTACTTC	CASSLSPYEQYF
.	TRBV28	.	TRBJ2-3	TGTGCCAGCAGACCCCGAGACAGGCCGGTGGATACGCAGTATTTT	CASRPRDRPVDTQYF
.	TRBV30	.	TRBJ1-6	TGTGCCTGGAGATTCGAGCGGTCACCCCTCCACTTT	CAWRFERSPLHF
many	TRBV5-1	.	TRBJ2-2	TGCGCCAGCAGCTCCGGACGGAAGAACACCGGGGAGCTGTTTTTT	CASSSGRKNTGELFF
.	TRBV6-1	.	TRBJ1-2	TGTGCCAGTTACAGGGCCGACTATGGCTACACCTTC	CASYRADYGYTF
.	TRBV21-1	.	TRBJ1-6	TGTGCCAGCAGCAAAGTGCCTACGAGGGGACATTCACCCCTCCACTTT	CASSKVPTRGHSPLHF
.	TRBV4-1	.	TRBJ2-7	TGCGCCAGCAGCCACGCGGACAGGGAGGGGGAGCAGTACTTC	CASSHADREGEQYF
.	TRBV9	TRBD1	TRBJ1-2	TGTGCCAGTGAGGGTAGGACAGGGAAAGGTAACACCTTC	CASEGRTGKGNTF
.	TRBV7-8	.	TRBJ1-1	TGTGCCAGCAGCTTAGCTGAGGGCCTGAACACTGAAGCTTTCTTT	CASSLAEGLNTEAFF
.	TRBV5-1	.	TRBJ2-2	TGCGCCAGCAGGAAGGGGGATACCGGGGAGCTGTTTTTT	CASRKGDTGELFF
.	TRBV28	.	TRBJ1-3	TGTGCCAGCAGCACGCAGGGGACTGGAAACACCATATATTTT	CASSTQGTGNTIYF